This T cell receptor (beta chain) was sequenced during a study of siplizumab effects on memory and regulatory T cells. Sequenced by immunoSEQ multiplex PCR; TCRdb stores in-frame clones only, minus some. The repertoire consists of about 50,000 clones, with about 97% occurring once and the leading ten covering approximately 0.6%. V was cut by 6 bases and J by 4 bases, with 16 bases left in between. The germline gives CDR1 LNHDA, CDR2 SQIVND (reference sequence). The CDR3 has 15 amino acids. The origin of this receptor is a human donor in good health. This chain connects TRBV19 to TRBJ1-5; the D gene is possibly TRBD1 (6 bases). Source material: naive CD4+ T cells sorted from blood. The CDR3 region is CASRLWGLENQPQHF. The DNA of the CDR3 is TGTGCCAGTAGGTTGTGGGGGCTAGAAAATCAGCCCCAGCATTTT.